The sequence of this TCR beta chain was determined in a study of T cells after yellow fever vaccination. Findings and limits, study-wide: It was a weaker secondary response, yet one that peaked faster, at day 5 versus 15.

V lost 4 bases to trimming and J lost 2 bases; unmatched junction nucleotides: 6. The CDR3 totals 16 residues. Germline CDR1 and CDR2: SGHRS and YFSETQ. TCRdb analysed the 5' RACE reads with MiXCR anew, one entry per CDR3 protein. The sample holds about 340,000 distinct CDR3 sequences, approximately 12% seen once. This clonotype was counted only a few times. The antigen is unknown. The origin of this receptor is a man aged 18 to 29 who received the YFV17D yellow fever vaccine. This rearrangement joins TRBV5-1 to TRBJ2-3; 11 bases are a match to TRBD2. This material consisted of CD4+ T cells sorted from PBMCs, taken 15 days after the yellow fever booster vaccination. The chain's CDR3 is CASSPGTSGYTDTQYF. The CDR3 DNA reads TGCGCCAGCAGCCCTGGGACTAGCGGCTACACAGATACGCAGTATTTT. The entire variable domain, with the rest obtained from reference TRBV5-1 and TRBJ2-3, is as follows: KAGVTQTPRYLIKTRGQQVTLSCSPISGHRSVSWYQQTPGQGLQFLFEYFSETQRNKGNFPGRFSGRQFSNSRSEMNVSTLELGDSALYLCASSPGTSGYTDTQYFGPGTRLTVL.